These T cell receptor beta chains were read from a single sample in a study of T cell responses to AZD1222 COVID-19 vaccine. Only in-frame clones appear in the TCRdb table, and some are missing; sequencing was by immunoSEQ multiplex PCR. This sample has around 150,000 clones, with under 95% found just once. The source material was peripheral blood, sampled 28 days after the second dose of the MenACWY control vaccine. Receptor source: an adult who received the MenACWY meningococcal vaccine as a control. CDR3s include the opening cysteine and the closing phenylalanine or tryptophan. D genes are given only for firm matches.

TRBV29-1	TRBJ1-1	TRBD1	CSVDDRGFEAFF	TGCAGCGTAGATGACAGGGGCTTTGAAGCTTTCTTT
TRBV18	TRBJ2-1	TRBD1	CASSFGQGNEQFF	TGTGCCAGCTCATTCGGACAGGGCAATGAGCAGTTCTTC
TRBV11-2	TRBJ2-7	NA	CASSFVEGYEQYF	TGTGCCAGCAGCTTTGTTGAAGGGTACGAGCAGTACTTC
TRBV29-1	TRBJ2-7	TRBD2	CSVLLAGGSYEQYF	TGCAGCGTTTTACTAGCGGGGGGTTCCTACGAGCAGTACTTC
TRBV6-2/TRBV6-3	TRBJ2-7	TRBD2	CASSKTSGGSYEQYF	TGTGCCAGCAGTAAGACTAGCGGGGGCTCCTACGAGCAGTACTTC
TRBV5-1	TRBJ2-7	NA	CASSSRERGEQYF	TGCGCCAGCAGCTCCCGGGAGCGCGGCGAGCAGTACTTC
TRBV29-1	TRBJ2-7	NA	CSVVRGTYEQYF	TGCAGCGTTGTGCGGGGAACCTACGAGCAGTACTTC
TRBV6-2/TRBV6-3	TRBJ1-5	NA	CASSYSNRYSNQPQHF	TGTGCCAGCAGTTACTCGAACAGATATAGCAATCAGCCCCAGCATTTT
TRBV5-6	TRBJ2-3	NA	CASSLSSTDTQYF	TGTGCCAGCAGCTTGAGCAGCACAGATACGCAGTATTTT
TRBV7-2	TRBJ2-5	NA	CASSLAGWRGVETQYF	TGTGCCAGCAGCTTAGCGGGGTGGCGGGGTGTGGAGACCCAGTACTTC